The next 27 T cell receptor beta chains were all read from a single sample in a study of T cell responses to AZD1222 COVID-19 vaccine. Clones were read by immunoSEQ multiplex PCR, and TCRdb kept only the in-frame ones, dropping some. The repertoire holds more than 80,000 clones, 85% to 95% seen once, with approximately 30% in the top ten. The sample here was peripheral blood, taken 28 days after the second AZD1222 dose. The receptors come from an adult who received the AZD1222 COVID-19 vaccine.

Written as DNA, the CDR3 is TGTGCCAGCACAAAGGAGGTATCGGGGACTGAAGCTTTCTTT. Its translation is CASTKEVSGTEAFF. This chain links TRBV2 with TRBJ1-1; D not resolved. V was trimmed by 7 bases and J by 5 bases, leaving 17 bases between them. Germline lookup yields CDR1 SNHLY and CDR2 FYNNEI. There are 14 residues in the CDR3.

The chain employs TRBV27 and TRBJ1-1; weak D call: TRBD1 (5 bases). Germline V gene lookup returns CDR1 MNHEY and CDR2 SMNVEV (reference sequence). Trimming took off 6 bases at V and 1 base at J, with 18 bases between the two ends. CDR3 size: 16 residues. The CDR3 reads CASRTRQGDWNTEAFF. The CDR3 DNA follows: TGTGCCAGCAGAACCCGGCAGGGAGATTGGAACACTGAAGCTTTCTTT.

CDR3 sequence: CASSVGHNARGSPLHF. CDR3 nucleotide sequence: TGTGCCAGCAGTGTGGGACACAACGCCAGGGGTTCACCCCTCCACTTT. The rearrangement joins TRBV2 to TRBJ1-6; D might be TRBD1 (6 bases). Germline V gives CDR1 SNHLY, CDR2 FYNNEI. The CDR3 spans 16 residues. Trimming shortened V by 4 bases and J by 9 bases, and 19 bases separated the two germline ends.

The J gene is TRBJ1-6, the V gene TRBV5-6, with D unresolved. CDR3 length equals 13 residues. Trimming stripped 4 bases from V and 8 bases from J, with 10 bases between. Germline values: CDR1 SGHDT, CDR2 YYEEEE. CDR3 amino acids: CASSQNYDSPLHF. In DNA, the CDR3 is TGTGCCAGCAGCCAAAATTACGATTCACCCCTCCACTTT.

CDR3 in DNA: TGTGCCAGCAGCTGGGGAGGGGGACCCACAGATACGCAGTATTTT. Protein product: CASSWGGGPTDTQYF. The V gene is TRBV5-6, the J gene TRBJ2-3; TRBD2 is a possible D gene (7 bases). The CDR3 sequence is 15 residues long. V was clipped by 3 bases and J by 2 bases, with 13 bases between them. Per germline, CDR1 SGHDT and CDR2 YYEEEE.

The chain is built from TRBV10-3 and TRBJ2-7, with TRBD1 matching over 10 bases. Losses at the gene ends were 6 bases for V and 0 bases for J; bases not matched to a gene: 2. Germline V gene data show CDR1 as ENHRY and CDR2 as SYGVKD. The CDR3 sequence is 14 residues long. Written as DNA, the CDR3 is TGTGCCATCAGCGACAGGGGGCACTCCTACGAGCAGTACTTC. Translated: CAISDRGHSYEQYF.

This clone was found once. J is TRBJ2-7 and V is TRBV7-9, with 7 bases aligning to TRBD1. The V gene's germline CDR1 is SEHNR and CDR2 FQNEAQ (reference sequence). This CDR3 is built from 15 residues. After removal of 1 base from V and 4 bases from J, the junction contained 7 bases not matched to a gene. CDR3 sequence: CASSLGTGIKYEQYF. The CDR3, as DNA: TGTGCCAGCAGCTTAGGGACAGGAATTAAGTACGAGCAGTACTTC. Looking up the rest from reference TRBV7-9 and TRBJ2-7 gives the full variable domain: DTGVSQNPRHKITKRGQNVTFRCDPISEHNRLYWYRQTLGQGPEFLTYFQNEAQLEKSRLLSDRFSAERPKGSFSTLEIQRTEQGDSAMYLCASSLGTGIKYEQYFGPGTRLTVT.

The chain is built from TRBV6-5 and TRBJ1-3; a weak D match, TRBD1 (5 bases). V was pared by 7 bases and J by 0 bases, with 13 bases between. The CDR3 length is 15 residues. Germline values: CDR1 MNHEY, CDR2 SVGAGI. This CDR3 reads CASTKGTTSGNTIYF. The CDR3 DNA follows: TGTGCCAGCACAAAAGGGACGACCTCTGGAAACACCATATATTTT.

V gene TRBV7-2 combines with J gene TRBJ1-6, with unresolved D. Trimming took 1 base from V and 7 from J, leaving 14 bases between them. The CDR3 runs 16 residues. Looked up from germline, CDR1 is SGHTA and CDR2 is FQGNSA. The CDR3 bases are TGTGCCAGCAGCTTAGGCCAGGCCGGGAGCAATTCACCCCTCCACTTT. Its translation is CASSLGQAGSNSPLHF.

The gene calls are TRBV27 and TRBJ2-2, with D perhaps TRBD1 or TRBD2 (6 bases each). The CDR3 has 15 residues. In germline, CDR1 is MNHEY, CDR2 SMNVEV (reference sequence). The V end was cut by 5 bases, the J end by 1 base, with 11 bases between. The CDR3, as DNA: TGTGCCAGCAGTCCGCGGGGACAGAACACCGGGGAGCTGTTTTTT. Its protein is CASSPRGQNTGELFF.

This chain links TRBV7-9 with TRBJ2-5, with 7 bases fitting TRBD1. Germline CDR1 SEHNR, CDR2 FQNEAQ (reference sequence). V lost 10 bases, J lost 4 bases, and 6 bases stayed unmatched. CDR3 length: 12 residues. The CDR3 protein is CATTYRGETQYF. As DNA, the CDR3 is TGTGCCACCACGTACAGGGGAGAGACCCAGTACTTC.

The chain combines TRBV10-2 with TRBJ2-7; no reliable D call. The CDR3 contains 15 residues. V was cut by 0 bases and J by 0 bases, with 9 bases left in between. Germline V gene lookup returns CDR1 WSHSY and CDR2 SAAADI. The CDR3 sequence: CASSESGYPSYEQYF. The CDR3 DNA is TGCGCCAGCAGTGAGTCCGGCTACCCCTCCTACGAGCAGTACTTC.

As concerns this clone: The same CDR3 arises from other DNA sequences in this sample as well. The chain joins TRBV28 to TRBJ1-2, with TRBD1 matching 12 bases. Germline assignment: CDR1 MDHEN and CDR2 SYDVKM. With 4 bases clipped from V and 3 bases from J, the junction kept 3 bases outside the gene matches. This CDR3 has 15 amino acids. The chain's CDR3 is CASSSGTGGDYGYTF. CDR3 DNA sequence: TGTGCCAGCAGTTCCGGGACAGGGGGCGACTATGGCTACACCTTC.

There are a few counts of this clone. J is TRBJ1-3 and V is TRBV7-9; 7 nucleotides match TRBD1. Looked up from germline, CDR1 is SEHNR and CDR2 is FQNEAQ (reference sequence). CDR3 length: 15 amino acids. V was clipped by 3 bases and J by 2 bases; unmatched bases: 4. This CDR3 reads CASSLGGQPGNTIYF. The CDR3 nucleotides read TGTGCCAGCAGCTTGGGGGGACAGCCTGGAAACACCATATATTTT.

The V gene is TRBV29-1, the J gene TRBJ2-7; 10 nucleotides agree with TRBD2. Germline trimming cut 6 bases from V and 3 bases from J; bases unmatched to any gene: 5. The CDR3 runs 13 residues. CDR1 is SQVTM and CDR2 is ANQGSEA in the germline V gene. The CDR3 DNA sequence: TGCAGCGTCGCCCCTAGCGGGAGCTACGAGCAGTACTTC. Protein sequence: CSVAPSGSYEQYF.

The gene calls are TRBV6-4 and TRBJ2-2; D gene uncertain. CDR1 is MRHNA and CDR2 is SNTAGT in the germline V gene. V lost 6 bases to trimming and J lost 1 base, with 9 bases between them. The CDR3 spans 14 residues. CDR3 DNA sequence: TGTGCCAGCAGCTACGAGGAGAACACCGGGGAGCTGTTTTTT. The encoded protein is CASSYEENTGELFF.

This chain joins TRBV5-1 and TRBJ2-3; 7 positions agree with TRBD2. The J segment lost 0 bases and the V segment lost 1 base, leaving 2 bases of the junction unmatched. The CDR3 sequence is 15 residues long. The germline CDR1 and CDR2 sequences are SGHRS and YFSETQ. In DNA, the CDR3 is TGCGCCAGCAGCTTGCTAGCGGAGAGCACAGATACGCAGTATTTT. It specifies CASSLLAESTDTQYF.

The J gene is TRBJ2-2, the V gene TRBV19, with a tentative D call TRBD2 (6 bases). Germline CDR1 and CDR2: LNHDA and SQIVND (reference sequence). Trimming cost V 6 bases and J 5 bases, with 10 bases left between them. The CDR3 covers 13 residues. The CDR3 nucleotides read TGTGCCAGTAGCCTACTAGCAACCGGGGAGCTGTTTTTT. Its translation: CASSLLATGELFF.

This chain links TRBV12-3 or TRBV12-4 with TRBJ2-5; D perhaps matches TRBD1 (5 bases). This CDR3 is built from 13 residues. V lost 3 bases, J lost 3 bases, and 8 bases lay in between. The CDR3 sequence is CASSFSGKETQYF. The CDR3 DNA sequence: TGTGCCAGCAGTTTTTCAGGGAAAGAGACCCAGTACTTC.

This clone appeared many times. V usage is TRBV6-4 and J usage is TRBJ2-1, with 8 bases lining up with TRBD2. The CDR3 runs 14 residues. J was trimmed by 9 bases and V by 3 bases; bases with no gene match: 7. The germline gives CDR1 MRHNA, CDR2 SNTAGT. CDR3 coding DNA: TGTGCCAGCAGTGAAGCGGGAGAGGGCGGTGAGCAGTTCTTC. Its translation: CASSEAGEGGEQFF.

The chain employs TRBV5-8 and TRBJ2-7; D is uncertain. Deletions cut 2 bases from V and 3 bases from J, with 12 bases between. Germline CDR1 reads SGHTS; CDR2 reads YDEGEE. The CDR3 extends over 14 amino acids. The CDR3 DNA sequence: TGTGCCAGCAGCTTTCCACGCGGAGACTACGAGCAGTACTTC. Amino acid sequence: CASSFPRGDYEQYF. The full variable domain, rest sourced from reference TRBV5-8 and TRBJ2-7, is EAGVTQSPTHLIKTRGQQATLRCSPISGHTSVYWYQQALGLGLQFLLWYDEGEERNRGNFPPRFSGRQFPNYSSELNVNALELEDSALYLCASSFPRGDYEQYFGPGTRLTVT.

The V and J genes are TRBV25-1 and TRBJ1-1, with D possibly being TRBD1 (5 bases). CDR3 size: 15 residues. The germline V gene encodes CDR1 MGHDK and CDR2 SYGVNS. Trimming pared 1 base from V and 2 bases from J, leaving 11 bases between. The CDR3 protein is CASSELGRGNTEAFF. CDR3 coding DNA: TGTGCCAGCAGTGAATTGGGGCGGGGTAACACTGAAGCTTTCTTT. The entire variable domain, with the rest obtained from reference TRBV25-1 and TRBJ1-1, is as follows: EADIYQTPRYLVIGTGKKITLECSQTMGHDKMYWYQQDPGMELHLIHYSYGVNSTEKGDLSSESTVSRIRTEHFPLTLESARPSHTSQYLCASSELGRGNTEAFFGQGTRLTVV.

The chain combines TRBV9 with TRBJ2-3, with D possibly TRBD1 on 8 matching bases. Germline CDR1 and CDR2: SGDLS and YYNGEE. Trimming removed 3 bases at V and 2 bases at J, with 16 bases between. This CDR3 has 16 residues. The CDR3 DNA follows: TGTGCCAGCAGCGCCGATACAGGGGGGGTCACAGATACGCAGTATTTT. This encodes CASSADTGGVTDTQYF.

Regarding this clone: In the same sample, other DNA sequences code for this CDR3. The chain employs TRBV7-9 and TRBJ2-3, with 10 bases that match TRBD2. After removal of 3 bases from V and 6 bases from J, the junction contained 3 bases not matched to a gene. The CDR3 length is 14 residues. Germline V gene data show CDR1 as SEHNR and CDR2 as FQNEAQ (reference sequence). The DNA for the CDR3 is TGTGCCAGCAGCTTGGGACTAGCGACCGATACGCAGTATTTT. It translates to CASSLGLATDTQYF.

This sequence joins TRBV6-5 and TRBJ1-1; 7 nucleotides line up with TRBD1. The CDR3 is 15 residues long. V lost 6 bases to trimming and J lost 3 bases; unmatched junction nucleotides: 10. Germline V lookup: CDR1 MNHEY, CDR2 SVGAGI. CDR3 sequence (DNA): TGTGCCAGCAGATCTACTCAGGGGGGATACACTGAAGCTTTCTTT. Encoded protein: CASRSTQGGYTEAFF.

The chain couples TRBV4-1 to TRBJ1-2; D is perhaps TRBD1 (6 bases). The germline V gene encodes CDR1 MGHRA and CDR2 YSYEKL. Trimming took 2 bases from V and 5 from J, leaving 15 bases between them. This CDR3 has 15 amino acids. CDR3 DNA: TGCGCCAGCAGCCAAACAGGGTCTGGGATGTATGGCTACACCTTC. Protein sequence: CASSQTGSGMYGYTF.

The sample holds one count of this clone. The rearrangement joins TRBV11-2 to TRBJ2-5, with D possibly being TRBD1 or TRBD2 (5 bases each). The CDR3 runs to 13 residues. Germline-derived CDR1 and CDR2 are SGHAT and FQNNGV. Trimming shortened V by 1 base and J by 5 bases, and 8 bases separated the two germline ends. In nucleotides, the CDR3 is TGTGCCAGCAGCTTAGGAGAGGGGGAGACCCAGTACTTC. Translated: CASSLGEGETQYF.